These 2 T cell receptor beta chains were all obtained from the same sample, sequenced in a study of response to subunit inactivated influenza vaccine. TCRdb re-analysed the RT-PCR reads in MiXCR, keeping a single row per CDR3 protein. This sample has more than 150,000 distinct CDR3 sequences; approximately 8.7% occur once, and the top ten carry roughly 11%. This material consisted of non-naive T cells sorted from PBMCs, taken on the day of vaccination. These receptors originate from a man aged 45-60 years who received an inactivated influenza vaccine.

The rearrangement joins TRBV6-5 to TRBJ2-3; 14 bases align to TRBD2. This CDR3 comprises 18 residues. J lost 0 bases, V lost 2 bases, and 4 bases had no gene match. Germline CDR1 is MNHEY and CDR2 is SVGAGI. CDR3 loop: CASSYGTSGSRSTDTQYF. CDR3 DNA sequence: TGTGCCAGCAGTTACGGGACTAGCGGGAGCCGAAGCACAGATACGCAGTATTTT.

This clonotype was seen a handful of times. The gene calls are TRBV6-4 and TRBJ2-1; 8 bases line up with TRBD2. J gave up 2 bases and V 4 bases, and 4 bases lay outside the gene matches. The CDR3 extends over 15 amino acids. Germline CDR1 is MRHNA and CDR2 is SNTAGT. CDR3 residues: CASSAAGGAYNEQFF. The CDR3, as DNA: TGTGCCAGCAGTGCCGCGGGGGGCGCCTACAATGAGCAGTTCTTC.